This T cell receptor (beta chain) stems from a study of OX40 agonist ivuxolimab in advanced cancers. As for the study in general: At 0.01 to 10 mg/kg, ivuxolimab was administered intravenously to patients every 2 weeks. Partial responses were seen in three patients, one with hepatocellular carcinoma and two with cutaneous melanoma.

As concerns this clone: As yet, its antigen is unknown.

Study-wide points: Expanded clones belonging to CD8+ T cells outnumbered, on average, those of CD4+.

Some clones are missing from TCRdb's copy, which holds only in-frame ones; the method was immunoSEQ multiplex PCR. Among approximately 54,000 clones, 84% were seen once, and the ten largest hold around 2.8%. Trimming removed 1 base from V and 1 base from J, with 6 bases in between. Germline loops: CDR1 LNHDA, CDR2 SQIVND (reference sequence). The length of the CDR3 is 14 residues. The V call is TRBV19, the J call TRBJ2-3; D is ambiguous. The material sequenced was CD4+ or CD8+ T cells sorted from blood, taken in a trial of the OX40 agonist ivuxolimab. The receptor comes from an adult with an advanced solid tumor such as melanoma, head and neck, liver or kidney cancer. In nucleotides, the CDR3 is TGTGCCAGTAGTATAGGGGTTGGCACAGATACGCAGTATTTT. Translation gives CASSIGVGTDTQYF.